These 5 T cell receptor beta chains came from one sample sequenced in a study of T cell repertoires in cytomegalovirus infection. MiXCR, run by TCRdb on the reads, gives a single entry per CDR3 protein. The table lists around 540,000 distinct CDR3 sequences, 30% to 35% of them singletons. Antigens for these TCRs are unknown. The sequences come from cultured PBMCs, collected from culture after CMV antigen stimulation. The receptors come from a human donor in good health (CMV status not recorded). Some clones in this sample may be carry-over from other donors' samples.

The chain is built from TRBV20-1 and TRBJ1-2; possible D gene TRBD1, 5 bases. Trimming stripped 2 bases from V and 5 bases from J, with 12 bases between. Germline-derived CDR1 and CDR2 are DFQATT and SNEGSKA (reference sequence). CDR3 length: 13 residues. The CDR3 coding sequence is TGCAGTGCTAGATCCCCAGGGATTTATGGCTACACCTTC. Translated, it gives CSARSPGIYGYTF.

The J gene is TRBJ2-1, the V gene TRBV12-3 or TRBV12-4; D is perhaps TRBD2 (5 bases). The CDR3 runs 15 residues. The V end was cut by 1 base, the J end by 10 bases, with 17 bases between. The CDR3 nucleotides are TGTGCCAGCAGTTTAGGAGGGCTAGGCTTGGGGGAGCAGTTCTTC. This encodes CASSLGGLGLGEQFF.

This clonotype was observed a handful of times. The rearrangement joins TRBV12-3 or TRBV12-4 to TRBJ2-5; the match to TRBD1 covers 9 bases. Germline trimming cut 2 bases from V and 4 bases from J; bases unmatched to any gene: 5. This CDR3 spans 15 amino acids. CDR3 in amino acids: CASSLSSTGGETQYF. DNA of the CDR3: TGTGCCAGCAGTTTAAGTTCGACAGGGGGAGAGACCCAGTACTTC.

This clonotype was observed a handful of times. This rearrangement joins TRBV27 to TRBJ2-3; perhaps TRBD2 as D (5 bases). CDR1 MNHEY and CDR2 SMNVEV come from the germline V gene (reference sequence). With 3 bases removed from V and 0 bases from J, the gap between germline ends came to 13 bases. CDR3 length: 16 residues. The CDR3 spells CASSLSGRTSTDTQYF. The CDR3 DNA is TGTGCCAGCAGTTTGAGCGGACGGACTAGCACAGATACGCAGTATTTT.

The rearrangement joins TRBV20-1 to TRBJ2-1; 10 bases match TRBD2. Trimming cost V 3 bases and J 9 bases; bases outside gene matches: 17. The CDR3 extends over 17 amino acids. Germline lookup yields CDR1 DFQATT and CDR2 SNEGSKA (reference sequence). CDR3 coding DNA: TGCAGTGCTAGGAAAGCGGGAGGGCCTCAAGGTTCGGGTGAGCAGTTCTTC. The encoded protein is CSARKAGGPQGSGEQFF.